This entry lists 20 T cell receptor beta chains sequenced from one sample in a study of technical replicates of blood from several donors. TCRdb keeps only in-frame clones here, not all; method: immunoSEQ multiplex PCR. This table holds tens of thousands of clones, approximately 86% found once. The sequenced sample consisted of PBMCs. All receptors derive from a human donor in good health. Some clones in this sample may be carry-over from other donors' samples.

In nucleotides, the CDR3 is TGTGCCAGCAGCTTAATGGGACTAGCGGTCACAGATACGCAGTATTTT. It is translated as CASSLMGLAVTDTQYF. The rearrangement links TRBV7-3 to TRBJ2-3; TRBD2 agrees at 11 bases. The CDR3 loop spans 16 amino acids. Germline assignment: CDR1 SGHTA and CDR2 FQGTGA. V lost 1 base, J lost 2 bases, and 2 bases stayed unmatched.

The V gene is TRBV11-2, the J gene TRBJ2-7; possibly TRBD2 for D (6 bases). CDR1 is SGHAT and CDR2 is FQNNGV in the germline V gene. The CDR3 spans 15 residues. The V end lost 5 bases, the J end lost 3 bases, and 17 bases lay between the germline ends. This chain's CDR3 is CASSPGTALNYEQYF. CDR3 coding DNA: TGTGCCAGCAGCCCCGGGACTGCGTTGAACTACGAGCAGTACTTC. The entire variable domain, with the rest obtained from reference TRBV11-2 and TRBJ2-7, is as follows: EAGVAQSPRYKIIEKRQSVAFWCNPISGHATLYWYQQILGQGPKLLIQFQNNGVVDDSQLPKDRFSAERLKGVDSTLKIQPAKLEDSAVYLCASSPGTALNYEQYFGPGTRLTVT.

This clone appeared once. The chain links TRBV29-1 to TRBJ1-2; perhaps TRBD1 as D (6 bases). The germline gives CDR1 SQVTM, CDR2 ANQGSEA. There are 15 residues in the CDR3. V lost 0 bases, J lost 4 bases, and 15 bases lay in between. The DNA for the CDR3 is TGCAGCGTTGAAGATTGGGCAGGGGACGTCTATGGCTACACCTTC. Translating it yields CSVEDWAGDVYGYTF.

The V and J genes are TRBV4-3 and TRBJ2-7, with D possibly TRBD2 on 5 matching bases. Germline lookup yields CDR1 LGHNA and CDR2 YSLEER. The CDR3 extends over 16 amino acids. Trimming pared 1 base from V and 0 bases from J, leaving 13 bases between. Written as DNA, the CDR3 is TGCGCCAGCAGCCAAGCGCGTTTTGGGAGCTCCTACGAGCAGTACTTC. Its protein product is CASSQARFGSSYEQYF.

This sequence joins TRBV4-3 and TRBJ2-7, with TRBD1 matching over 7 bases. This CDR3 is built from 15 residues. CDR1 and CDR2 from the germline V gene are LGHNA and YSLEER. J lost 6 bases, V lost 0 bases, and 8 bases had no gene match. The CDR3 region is CASSQEVARGSEQYF. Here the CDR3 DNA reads TGCGCCAGCAGCCAAGAGGTTGCCAGGGGGAGCGAGCAGTACTTC.

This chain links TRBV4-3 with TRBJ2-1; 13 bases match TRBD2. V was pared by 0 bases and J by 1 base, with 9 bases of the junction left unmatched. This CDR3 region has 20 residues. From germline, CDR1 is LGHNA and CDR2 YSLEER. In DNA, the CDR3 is TGCGCCAGCAGCCAAGAATCCACTAGCGGGAGGGCCAGATCCTACAATGAGCAGTTCTTC. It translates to CASSQESTSGRARSYNEQFF.

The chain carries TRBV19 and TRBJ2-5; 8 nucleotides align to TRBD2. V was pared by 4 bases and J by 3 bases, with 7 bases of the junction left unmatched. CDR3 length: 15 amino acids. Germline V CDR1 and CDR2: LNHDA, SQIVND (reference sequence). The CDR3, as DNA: TGTGCCAGTAGTAGGGCGGGAGGCGGGGAAGAGACCCAGTACTTC. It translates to CASSRAGGGEETQYF.

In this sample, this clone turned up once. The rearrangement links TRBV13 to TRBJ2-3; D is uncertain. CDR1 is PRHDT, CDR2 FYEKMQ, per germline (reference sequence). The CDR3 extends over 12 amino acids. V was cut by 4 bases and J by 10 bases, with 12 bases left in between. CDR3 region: CASSYSPLAQYF. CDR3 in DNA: TGTGCCAGCAGCTACTCCCCGCTGGCGCAGTATTTT.

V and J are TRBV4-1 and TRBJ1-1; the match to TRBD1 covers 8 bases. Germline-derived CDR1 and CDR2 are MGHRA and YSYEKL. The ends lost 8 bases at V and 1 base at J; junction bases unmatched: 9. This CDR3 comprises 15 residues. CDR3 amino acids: CASRATTGGNTEAFF. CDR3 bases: TGCGCCAGCCGAGCCACCACAGGGGGGAACACTGAAGCTTTCTTT.

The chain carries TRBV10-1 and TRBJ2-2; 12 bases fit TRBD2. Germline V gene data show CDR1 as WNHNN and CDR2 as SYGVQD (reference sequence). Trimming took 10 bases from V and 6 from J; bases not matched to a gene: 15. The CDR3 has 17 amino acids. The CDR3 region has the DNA TGCGCCACCCATAACCCAGGACTAGCGGGAAAGGCCGGGGAGCTGTTTTTT. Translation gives CATHNPGLAGKAGELFF.

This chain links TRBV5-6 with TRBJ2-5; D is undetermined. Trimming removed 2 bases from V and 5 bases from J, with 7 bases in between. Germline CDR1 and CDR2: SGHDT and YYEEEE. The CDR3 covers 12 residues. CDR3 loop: CASSLHPETQYF. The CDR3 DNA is TGTGCCAGCAGCTTACATCCGGAGACCCAGTACTTC.

The CDR3 DNA is TGTGCCAGCAGCCCCCAGGCGGGGGCTTACAATGAGCAGTTCTTC. Translation: CASSPQAGAYNEQFF. The chain is built from TRBV7-2 and TRBJ2-1; TRBD2 is a possible D gene (7 bases). This CDR3 spans 15 amino acids. V was shortened by 5 bases and J by 4 bases, with 15 bases between the two germline ends. The germline gives CDR1 SGHTA, CDR2 FQGNSA.

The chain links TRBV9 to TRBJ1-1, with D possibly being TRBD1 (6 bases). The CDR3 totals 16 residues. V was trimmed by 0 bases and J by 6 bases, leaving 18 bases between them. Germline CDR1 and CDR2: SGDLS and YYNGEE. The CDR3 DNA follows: TGTGCCAGCAGCGTAGGGAGCAGGGGAAGATTGGCTGAAGCTTTCTTT. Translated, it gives CASSVGSRGRLAEAFF.

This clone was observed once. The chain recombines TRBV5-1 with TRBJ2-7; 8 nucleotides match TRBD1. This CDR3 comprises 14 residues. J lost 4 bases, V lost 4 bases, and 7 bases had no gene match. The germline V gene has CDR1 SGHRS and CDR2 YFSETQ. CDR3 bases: TGCGCCAGCAGCATGGATACAGGGGGGTACGAGCAGTACTTC. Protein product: CASSMDTGGYEQYF.

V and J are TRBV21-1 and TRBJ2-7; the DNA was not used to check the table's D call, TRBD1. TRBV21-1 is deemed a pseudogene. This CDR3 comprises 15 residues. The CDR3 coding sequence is TGTGCCAGCAGCAAGGCTCCGAGGGGGTGGTACGAGCAGTACTTC. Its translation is CASSKAPRGWYEQYF.

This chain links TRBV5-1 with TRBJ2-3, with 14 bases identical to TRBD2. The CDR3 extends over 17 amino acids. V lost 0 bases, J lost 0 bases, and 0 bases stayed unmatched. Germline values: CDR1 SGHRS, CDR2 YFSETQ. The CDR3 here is CASSLGTSGRSTDTQYF. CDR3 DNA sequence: TGCGCCAGCAGCTTGGGGACTAGCGGGAGGAGCACAGATACGCAGTATTTT.

CDR3 nucleotides: TGTGCCAGCAGCTTCGACAGGTACTGCTCCTACGAGCAGTACTTC. Encoded protein: CASSFDRYCSYEQYF. The genes are TRBV11-3 and TRBJ2-7; tentative D call: TRBD1 (6 bases). CDR1 SGHNT and CDR2 YENEEA come from the germline V gene. V dropped 3 bases and J dropped 0 bases, with 12 bases sitting between them. This CDR3 is built from 15 residues.

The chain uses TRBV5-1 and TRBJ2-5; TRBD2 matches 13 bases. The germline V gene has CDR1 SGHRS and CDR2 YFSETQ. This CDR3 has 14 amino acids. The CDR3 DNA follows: TGCGGGAGCAGCTCCGGGACTAGCGGGGCCGGGTGGTACTTC. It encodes CGSSSGTSGAGWYF.

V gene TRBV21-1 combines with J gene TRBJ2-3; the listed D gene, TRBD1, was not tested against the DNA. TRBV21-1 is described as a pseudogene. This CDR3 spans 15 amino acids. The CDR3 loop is CASTDQRQGTDTQYF. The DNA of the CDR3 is TGTGCCAGCACCGACCAAAGACAGGGCACAGATACGCAGTATTTT.

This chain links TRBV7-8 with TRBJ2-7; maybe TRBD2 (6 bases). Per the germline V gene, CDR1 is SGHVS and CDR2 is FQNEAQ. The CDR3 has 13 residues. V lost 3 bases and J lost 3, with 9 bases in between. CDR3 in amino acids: CASSLATSYEQYF. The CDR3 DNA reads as TGTGCCAGCAGCTTGGCGACTAGCTACGAGCAGTACTTC.